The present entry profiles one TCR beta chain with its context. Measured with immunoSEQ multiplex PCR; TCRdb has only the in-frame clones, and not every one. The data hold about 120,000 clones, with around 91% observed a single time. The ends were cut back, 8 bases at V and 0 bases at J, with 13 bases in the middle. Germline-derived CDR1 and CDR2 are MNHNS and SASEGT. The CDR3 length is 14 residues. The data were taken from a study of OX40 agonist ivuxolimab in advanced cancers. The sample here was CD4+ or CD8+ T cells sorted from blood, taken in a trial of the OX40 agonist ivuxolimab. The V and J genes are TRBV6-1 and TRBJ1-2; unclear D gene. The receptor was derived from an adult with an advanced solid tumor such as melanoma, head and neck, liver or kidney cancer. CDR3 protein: CASGSMASNYGYTF. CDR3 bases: TGTGCCAGCGGGTCCATGGCCTCTAACTATGGCTACACCTTC.